The T cell receptor beta chain described here comes from a study of Tregs in tolerant kidney transplant recipients. Assay used: immunoSEQ multiplex PCR; TCRdb lists only in-frame clones, some missing. This sample yields some 69,000 clones, of which around 84% are seen a single time; approximately 4% belongs to the top ten. Trimming took off 5 bases at V and 0 bases at J, with 13 bases between the two ends. Germline V gives CDR1 LNHDA, CDR2 SQIVND (reference sequence). The CDR3 sequence is 15 residues long. Source material: CD4+ T cells from blood. The V and J genes are TRBV19 and TRBJ1-1, with D unresolved. The clonotype was recovered from a human donor in good health. The CDR3 sequence is CASSSTRFLNTEAFF. The CDR3 DNA sequence: TGTGCCAGTAGTTCCACCCGATTCTTGAACACTGAAGCTTTCTTT.